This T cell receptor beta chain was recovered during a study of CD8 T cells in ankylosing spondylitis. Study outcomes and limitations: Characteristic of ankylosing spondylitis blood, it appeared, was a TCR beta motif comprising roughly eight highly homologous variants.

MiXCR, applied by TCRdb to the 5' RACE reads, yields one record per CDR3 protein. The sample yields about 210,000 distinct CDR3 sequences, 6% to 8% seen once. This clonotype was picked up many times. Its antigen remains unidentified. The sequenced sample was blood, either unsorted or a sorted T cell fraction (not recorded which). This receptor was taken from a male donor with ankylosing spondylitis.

The CDR3 nucleotides read TGCGCCAGCAGCCAAGGAATGGGGGAGTCCTACAATGAGCAGTTCTTC. As protein: CASSQGMGESYNEQFF. The chain combines TRBV4-1 with TRBJ2-1; D tentatively reads TRBD1 or TRBD2 (5 bases each). This CDR3 has 16 residues. The germline gives CDR1 MGHRA, CDR2 YSYEKL. V was shortened by 1 base and J by 1 base, with 11 bases between the two germline ends.